The present entry profiles one TCR beta chain with its context. This specimen comes from a study of shared clonotypes between healthy human individuals. Sequencing was performed with immunoSEQ multiplex PCR; in TCRdb, only in-frame clones are kept and a portion is missing. Seen here are 850,000 to 1,200,000 clones, more than 65% observed once, and the top ten hold roughly 1.5%. Germline CDR1 is SQVTM and CDR2 is ANQGSEA. The V and J ends lost 6 bases and 4 bases, in that order; junction bases with no gene match: 5. CDR3 length equals 13 residues. The chain recombines TRBV29-1 with TRBJ2-1, with 8 bases aligning to TRBD2. What was sequenced was memory CD4+ T cells sorted from blood. As to subset: CD45RA-negative fraction. The clonotype originates from a man between 18 and 35 years old in good health. CDR3 protein: CSVREREYNEQFF. The CDR3 DNA follows: TGCAGCGTACGTGAGCGGGAGTACAATGAGCAGTTCTTC.